A single sample is the source of the 22 T cell receptor beta chains below, sequenced in a study of cytotoxic CD8 clonotypes in ibrutinib-treated CLL. Some clones are missing from TCRdb's copy, which holds only in-frame ones; the method was immunoSEQ multiplex PCR. The data hold approximately 57,000 clones, with 56% observed a single time. The input for sequencing was PBMCs, taken after 24 months of ibrutinib treatment. The receptor set was obtained from a human donor with chronic lymphocytic leukemia.

Ten or more counts support this clone. The V and J genes are TRBV6-5 and TRBJ1-2, with unresolved D. The CDR3 runs 14 residues. The V gene lost 0 bases and the J gene lost 1 base, with 6 bases spanning the gap. Germline-derived CDR1 and CDR2 are MNHEY and SVGAGI. CDR3 in DNA: TGTGCCAGCAGTTACTCGAGGAATAACTATGGCTACACCTTC. Its translation: CASSYSRNNYGYTF.

This clone was found many times. The chain joins TRBV28 to TRBJ2-5; D is tentatively TRBD1 or TRBD2 (5 bases each). The V gene's germline CDR1 is MDHEN and CDR2 SYDVKM. V dropped 5 bases and J dropped 2 bases, with 15 bases sitting between them. This CDR3 is 15 amino acids long. The chain's CDR3 is CASSPGRMLQETQYF. The CDR3 nucleotides read TGTGCCAGCAGTCCGGGACGGATGTTACAAGAGACCCAGTACTTC.

This clone was observed many times. Other DNA variants within this sample encode the same CDR3. The chain recombines TRBV29-1 with TRBJ1-3, with D unresolved. The germline gives CDR1 SQVTM, CDR2 ANQGSEA. Trimming shortened V by 2 bases and J by 1 base, and 6 bases separated the two germline ends. This CDR3 spans 13 amino acids. CDR3 amino acids: CSVEKGSGNTIYF. CDR3 DNA: TGCAGCGTTGAAAAAGGATCTGGAAACACCATATATTTT.

The chain carries TRBV18 and TRBJ2-7, with D perhaps given as TRBD1 or TRBD2 (5 bases each). V shed 3 bases and J shed 3 bases, with 15 bases lying between them. The CDR3 contains 15 residues. The germline CDR1 and CDR2 sequences are KGHSH and LQKENI. The CDR3 DNA follows: TGTGCCAGCTCACCGGGTCCGGGACGGCACTACGAGCAGTACGTC. Its translation is CASSPGPGRHYEQYV.

V is TRBV5-4 and J is TRBJ2-3; 8 positions match TRBD1. From germline, CDR1 is SGHNT and CDR2 YYREEE (reference sequence). The CDR3 contains 16 residues. Trimming took 2 bases from V and 1 from J; bases not matched to a gene: 6. The CDR3, as DNA: TGTGCCAGCAGCTTAGGACTGGACAGGGGCACAGATACGCAGTATTTT. The encoded protein is CASSLGLDRGTDTQYF.

This clone has a handful of counts. V and J are TRBV2 and TRBJ1-6; D is undetermined. This CDR3 region has 13 residues. CDR1 and CDR2 from the germline V gene are SNHLY and FYNNEI. Deletions cut 5 bases from V and 10 bases from J, with 12 bases between. The CDR3 here is CASSSDRGSPLHF. For the CDR3, the DNA is TGTGCCAGCAGTTCAGACCGGGGATCACCCCTCCACTTT.

This clone was seen a few times. The chain joins TRBV29-1 to TRBJ1-2; D gene uncertain. CDR1 is SQVTM, CDR2 ANQGSEA, per germline. The CDR3 has 12 amino acids. The ends were cut back, 3 bases at V and 2 bases at J, with 7 bases in the middle. CDR3: CSVDHTNYGYTF. The CDR3 DNA sequence: TGCAGCGTTGATCATACAAACTATGGCTACACCTTC.

This clone was observed a single time. The J gene is TRBJ2-7, the V gene TRBV6-1; no clear D. V dropped 11 bases and J dropped 3 bases, with 17 bases sitting between them. Germline V gene data show CDR1 as MNHNS and CDR2 as SASEGT. This CDR3 comprises 13 residues. For the CDR3, the DNA is TGTGCCGCCTCACCGGGTCTACACTACGAGCAGTACGTC. This sequence encodes CAASPGLHYEQYV.

CDR3 coding DNA: TGTGCCAGCAGCTGGTTGGGTGCAGGACACTACGAGCAGTACGTC. It specifies CASSWLGAGHYEQYV. The genes are TRBV5-5 and TRBJ2-7; a weak D match, TRBD1 (5 bases). CDR1 is SGHKS and CDR2 is YYEKEE in the germline V gene (reference sequence). The CDR3 sequence is 15 residues long. V was shortened by 3 bases and J by 3 bases, with 16 bases between the two germline ends.

The chain has TRBV9 and TRBJ2-3; D is perhaps TRBD1 or TRBD2 (6 bases each). V lost 4 bases, J lost 2 bases, and 11 bases lay in between. In germline, CDR1 is SGDLS, CDR2 YYNGEE. The CDR3 loop spans 14 amino acids. CDR3 residues: CASSSGGYTDTQYF. The CDR3 DNA is TGTGCCAGCAGCTCCGGGGGCTACACAGATACGCAGTATTTT.

This clone was found a few times. The same CDR3 can be traced to other DNA sequences in this sample. This CDR3 is CASSQATGELFF. The CDR3 nucleotides read TGTGCCAGCAGCCAAGCGACCGGGGAGCTGTTTTTT. The rearrangement uses TRBV4-2 and TRBJ2-2; the D is unclear. This CDR3 region has 12 residues. Germline-derived CDR1 and CDR2 are LGHNA and YNFKEQ. With 1 base removed from V and 5 bases from J, the gap between germline ends came to 2 bases.

J is TRBJ1-1 and V is TRBV2, with 7 positions matching TRBD1. The V gene end was trimmed by 8 bases and the J gene end by 4 bases; junction bases not matched to a gene: 10. From germline, CDR1 is SNHLY and CDR2 FYNNEI. The CDR3 loop spans 14 amino acids. The CDR3 loop reads CASGEQGQSTEAFF. The CDR3 nucleotides are TGTGCCAGCGGGGAACAGGGGCAGTCCACTGAAGCTTTCTTT.

The CDR3: CSVGEGNTYEQYF. CDR3 coding DNA: TGCAGCGTTGGGGAAGGGAATACCTACGAGCAGTACTTC. This chain uses TRBV29-1 with TRBJ2-7; the D is unclear. The CDR3 spans 13 residues. The germline V and J ends were trimmed by 4 bases and 2 bases, with 12 bases remaining between them. CDR1 is SQVTM and CDR2 is ANQGSEA in the germline V gene.

This CDR3 is CASIGVRPYEQYV. The CDR3 nucleotides read TGTGCCAGCATCGGGGTCCGGCCCTACGAGCAGTACGTC. The chain couples TRBV6-6 to TRBJ2-7; TRBD2 is a possible D gene (5 bases). The CDR3 covers 13 residues. Germline assignment: CDR1 MNHNY and CDR2 SVGAGI (reference sequence). V shed 7 bases and J shed 2 bases, with 12 bases lying between them.

The V call is TRBV2, the J call TRBJ1-5; 7 nucleotides line up with TRBD1. There are 13 residues in the CDR3. Germline loops: CDR1 SNHLY, CDR2 FYNNEI. Trimming at V came to 6 bases and at J to 6 bases, leaving 5 bases not matched to a gene. The CDR3 loop reads CASRGQTRQPQHF. The DNA of the CDR3 is TGTGCCAGCAGGGGACAGACTCGTCAGCCCCAGCATTTT.

The chain has TRBV5-1 and TRBJ1-1; D gene uncertain. The CDR3 is 13 amino acids. CDR1 and CDR2 from the germline V gene are SGHRS and YFSETQ. V was cut by 3 bases and J by 1 base, with 7 bases left in between. This CDR3 reads CASSSSRNTEAFF. In nucleotides, the CDR3 is TGCGCCAGCAGCTCCTCGCGGAACACTGAAGCTTTCTTT.

V gene TRBV5-1 combines with J gene TRBJ2-2; D remains ambiguous. The CDR3 runs 16 residues. In germline, CDR1 is SGHRS, CDR2 YFSETQ. V gave up 4 bases and J gave up 6 bases, with 19 bases separating them. DNA for the CDR3: TGCGCCAGCAGCAAAGGGTCACCTGGCCAGCCCGGGGAGCTGTTTTTT. It translates to CASSKGSPGQPGELFF.

The rearrangement uses TRBV7-9 and TRBJ2-1; perhaps TRBD2 as D (5 bases). CDR3 length: 12 residues. V lost 8 bases to trimming and J lost 3 bases, with 8 bases between them. The germline V gene encodes CDR1 SEHNR and CDR2 FQNEAQ (reference sequence). CDR3 protein: CASDGDYNEQFF. As DNA, the CDR3 is TGTGCCAGCGACGGGGACTACAATGAGCAGTTCTTC.

V and J are TRBV6-5 and TRBJ1-4, with TRBD1 matching over 9 bases. The CDR3 contains 14 residues. CDR1 and CDR2 from the germline V gene are MNHEY and SVGAGI. The V segment lost 6 bases and the J segment 8 bases; nucleotides outside the gene matches: 7. The CDR3 DNA reads as TGTGCCAGCAGCCCGACAGGGGGTATAGAAAAACTGTTTTTT. It is translated as CASSPTGGIEKLFF.

The chain recombines TRBV18 with TRBJ2-7; 7 bases are a match to TRBD1. J lost 7 bases, V lost 3 bases, and 3 bases had no gene match. This CDR3 spans 12 amino acids. The germline V gene has CDR1 KGHSH and CDR2 LQKENI. The DNA of the CDR3 is TGTGCCAGCTCACCGACAGGGCGGGAGCAGTACGTC. It yields the protein CASSPTGREQYV.

The chain is built from TRBV6-6 and TRBJ1-1; D unresolved. The CDR3 extends over 13 amino acids. V lost 0 bases, J lost 0 bases, and 2 bases lay in between. Germline CDR1 is MNHNY and CDR2 is SVGAGI (reference sequence). CDR3 protein: CASSYSVNTEAFF. The CDR3 DNA reads as TGTGCCAGCAGTTACTCGGTGAACACTGAAGCTTTCTTT.

This chain uses TRBV19 with TRBJ2-3; D is possibly TRBD1 (6 bases). Trimming stripped 6 bases from V and 2 bases from J, with 9 bases between. The CDR3 is 13 amino acids. Germline-derived CDR1 and CDR2 are LNHDA and SQIVND (reference sequence). CDR3 coding DNA: TGTGCCAGTAGCTGGACAGTCACAGATACGCAGTATTTT. Encoded protein: CASSWTVTDTQYF.